This paragraph reports one TCR beta chain. This entry is derived from a study of long-term antiretroviral therapy in people with HIV. Sequencing relied on immunoSEQ assay v3.0, run at survey level. The table came from immunoSEQ multiplex PCR; TCRdb's copy has only in-frame clones and leaves some out. The sample has some 17,000 clones; approximately 81% are singletons. This CDR3 spans 14 amino acids. Trimming removed 2 bases at V and 1 base at J, with 8 bases between. Per the germline V gene, CDR1 is SGHTA and CDR2 is FQGTGA. This clonotype was sampled from a middle-aged man with HIV. The specimen was unsorted PBMCs, collected 0.3 years before starting antiretroviral therapy. The chain couples TRBV7-3 to TRBJ1-1; D uncertain. This chain's CDR3 is CASSLGPGNTEAFF. CDR3 DNA: TGTGCCAGCAGCTTAGGTCCGGGGAACACTGAAGCTTTCTTT.